This passage covers 2 T cell receptor beta chains from one sample sequenced in a study of blood T cells in healthy people across ages. PCR was performed a second time for 7 to 11 cycles using a sample-barcoded 5' primer and a J-beta primer mix. TCRdb re-analysed the 5' RACE reads in MiXCR, keeping a single row per CDR3 protein. The data show about 840,000 distinct CDR3 sequences, just under 30% seen once. These data were also filed under a second study, of T cells of mothers and their children.

Sequences were obtained from blood. Every receptor here comes from a woman between 35 and 50 years old in good health.

CDR3 sequence (DNA): TGTGCCAGCAGCCGGACAGGGGCCCCCTACGAGCAGTACTTC. This translates into CASSRTGAPYEQYF. V gene TRBV7-2 combines with J gene TRBJ2-7; 9 nucleotides line up with TRBD1. The CDR3 covers 14 residues. J gave up 2 bases and V 5 bases, and 4 bases lay outside the gene matches. Germline CDR1 is SGHTA and CDR2 is FQGNSA. Full variable domain (outside the CDR3, taken from reference TRBV7-2 and TRBJ2-7): GAGVSQSPSNKVTEKGKDVELRCDPISGHTALYWYRQSLGQGLEFLIYFQGNSAPDKSGLPSDRFSAERTGGSVSTLTIQRTQQEDSAVYLCASSRTGAPYEQYFGPGTRLTVT.

This clonotype was counted many times. The genes are TRBV7-3 and TRBJ1-1; D not resolved. Between the trimmed V and J ends, which lost 4 bases and 3 bases, there was a span of 9 bases. The germline CDR1 and CDR2 sequences are SGHTA and FQGTGA. This CDR3 is built from 13 residues. The CDR3 DNA reads as TGTGCCAGCAGCTCAATGCTATACACTGAAGCTTTCTTT. Amino acids: CASSSMLYTEAFF.